A single sample gave rise to the 6 T cell receptor beta chains below, sequenced in a study of blood T cell repertoires in COVID-19. Assay used: immunoSEQ multiplex PCR; TCRdb lists only in-frame clones, some missing. The data show about 490,000 clones, approximately 85% seen once. Sample: peripheral blood. The receptors shown here come from a human donor in a cohort sampled during active COVID-19.

The V gene is TRBV3-1 (or the pseudogene TRBV3-2), the J gene TRBJ2-3, with TRBD2 matching over 7 bases. Germline values: CDR1 LGHDT, CDR2 YNNKEL (reference sequence). Unmatched junction bases numbered 5, after V lost 1 base and J lost 4 bases. The CDR3 loop spans 15 amino acids. The CDR3 loop is CASSQVARESDTQYF. The CDR3 DNA reads TGTGCCAGCAGCCAAGTAGCGCGGGAGTCAGATACGCAGTATTTT.

The chain has TRBV6-1 and TRBJ1-5; D not resolved. The CDR3 length is 17 residues. V was trimmed by 1 base and J by 5 bases, leaving 18 bases between them. Looked up from germline, CDR1 is MNHNS and CDR2 is SASEGT. The CDR3 coding sequence is TGTGCCAGCAGTGAAGGGAAGCGATCAACCTCTTATCAGCCCCAGCATTTT. It is translated as CASSEGKRSTSYQPQHF.

The chain carries TRBV28 and TRBJ2-7; maybe TRBD2 (6 bases). V was shortened by 4 bases and J by 7 bases, with 20 bases between the two germline ends. Germline CDR1 and CDR2: MDHEN and SYDVKM. This CDR3 has 15 amino acids. Here the CDR3 reads CASSWGERGLREQYF. CDR3 in DNA: TGTGCCAGCAGTTGGGGGGAAAGGGGACTCAGGGAGCAGTACTTC.

The CDR3 reads CASKRWTGGAYGTDTQYF. For the CDR3, the DNA is TGTGCCAGCAAAAGATGGACAGGGGGCGCGTATGGCACAGATACGCAGTATTTT. The chain uses TRBV27 and TRBJ2-3; 11 positions agree with TRBD1. The CDR3 totals 18 residues. CDR1 MNHEY and CDR2 SMNVEV come from the germline V gene (reference sequence). The V and J ends lost 7 bases and 1 base, in that order; junction bases with no gene match: 13.

V is TRBV29-1 and J is TRBJ1-2; the D is unclear. V was pared by 1 base and J by 4 bases, with 13 bases between. Germline V lookup: CDR1 SQVTM, CDR2 ANQGSEA. The CDR3 has 14 residues. CDR3 sequence: CSVEAGPWAYGYTF. As DNA, the CDR3 is TGCAGCGTTGAAGCTGGGCCCTGGGCCTATGGCTACACCTTC.

The J gene is TRBJ2-7, the V gene TRBV18; 9 nucleotides agree with TRBD1. The CDR3 has 18 residues. Germline V lookup: CDR1 KGHSH, CDR2 LQKENI. With V trimmed by 3 bases and J by 0 bases, 12 bases remained unmatched. CDR3 loop: CASSPKGTGWELSYEQYF. CDR3 coding DNA: TGTGCCAGCTCACCGAAGGGGACAGGGTGGGAACTCTCCTACGAGCAGTACTTC. Full variable domain (missing parts from reference TRBV18 and TRBJ2-7): NAGVMQNPRHLVRRRGQEARLRCSPMKGHSHVYWYRQLPEEGLKFMVYLQKENIIDESGMPKERFSAEFPKEGPSILRIQQVVRGDSAAYFCASSPKGTGWELSYEQYFGPGTRLTVT.